These 9 T cell receptor beta chains were sequenced from one sample in a study of T-cell memory formation after mild COVID-19. TCRdb re-called the 5' RACE reads with MiXCR, one entry per CDR3 protein. The table includes more than 350,000 distinct CDR3 sequences, about 17% detected once. Sequencing input: PBMCs or a T cell subset sorted from them (not recorded which). The source of these receptors is a man aged 18-30 years who had mild COVID-19 (a few samples of this study predate the infection). Cell type and time point are not known.

The rearrangement joins TRBV7-3 to TRBJ2-3; either TRBD1 or TRBD2 may supply D (6 bases each). Germline lookup yields CDR1 SGHTA and CDR2 FQGTGA. Trimming left V 5 bases short and J 0 bases short, with 12 bases between. This CDR3 contains 15 residues. CDR3 DNA sequence: TGTGCCAGCAGCCGGGTAGGGGGGAGCACAGATACGCAGTATTTT. Encoded protein: CASSRVGGSTDTQYF.

The chain uses TRBV4-2 and TRBJ1-1; TRBD1 agrees at 8 bases. The CDR3 runs to 14 residues. Per germline, CDR1 LGHNA and CDR2 YNFKEQ. J gave up 0 bases and V 5 bases, and 2 bases lay outside the gene matches. The CDR3 spells CASSMDRVNTEAFF. The CDR3 DNA reads TGTGCCAGCAGCATGGACAGGGTGAACACTGAAGCTTTCTTT.

This clonotype has ten or more counts. The chain is built from TRBV7-8 and TRBJ2-5; D possibly corresponds to TRBD1 (8 bases). Deletions cut 7 bases from V and 4 bases from J, with 16 bases between. This CDR3 contains 14 residues. Germline V gene sequence: CDR1 SGHVS, CDR2 FQNEAQ. The CDR3 loop is CASNPTGEGETQYF. The CDR3 DNA follows: TGTGCCAGCAACCCGACAGGGGAGGGAGAGACCCAGTACTTC.

Only a few counts were recorded for this clonotype. The rearrangement links TRBV5-1 to TRBJ2-4; D perhaps matches TRBD2 (5 bases). Trimming left V 0 bases short and J 7 bases short, with 11 bases between. The CDR3 extends over 14 amino acids. Germline V CDR1 and CDR2: SGHRS, YFSETQ. This CDR3 reads CASSLDWERNIQYF. The CDR3 DNA sequence: TGCGCCAGCAGCTTGGACTGGGAGAGGAACATTCAGTACTTC.

This clonotype was seen more than once but under ten times. The V gene is TRBV7-2, the J gene TRBJ1-5; D is undetermined. The CDR3 consists of 16 residues. Trimming took off 5 bases at V and 0 bases at J, with 14 bases between the two ends. The V gene's germline CDR1 is SGHTA and CDR2 FQGNSA. Here the CDR3 reads CASSQQVVYSNQPQHF. The CDR3 coding sequence is TGTGCCAGCAGCCAGCAAGTGGTTTATAGCAATCAGCCCCAGCATTTT.

This clonotype was seen a handful of times. Here the CDR3 reads CASSPAGGQPQHF. CDR3 DNA sequence: TGTGCCAGCAGCCCCGCCGGAGGTCAGCCCCAGCATTTT. This chain uses TRBV3-1 with TRBJ1-5; D gene uncertain. V was trimmed by 4 bases and J by 6 bases, leaving 10 bases between them. The CDR3 spans 13 residues. The germline CDR1 and CDR2 sequences are LGHDT and YNNKEL (reference sequence). Using reference TRBV3-1 and TRBJ1-5 for the parts outside the CDR3, the full variable domain is DTAVSQTPKYLVTQMGNDKSIKCEQNLGHDTMYWYKQDSKKFLKIMFSYNNKELIINETVPNRFSPKSPDKAHLNLHINSLELGDSAVYFCASSPAGGQPQHFGDGTRLSIL.

The table lists this clonotype with a few counts. The chain carries TRBV7-6 and TRBJ1-2, with 9 bases identical to TRBD1. CDR3 length: 14 residues. The V segment lost 5 bases and the J segment 6 bases; nucleotides outside the gene matches: 7. Germline V gives CDR1 SGHVS, CDR2 FNYEAQ. CDR3 DNA: TGTGCCAGCAGCCCCGGGACAGGGTACGATGGCTACACCTTC. This codes for CASSPGTGYDGYTF. The full variable domain, with the rest looked up from reference TRBV7-6 and TRBJ1-2, is GAGVSQSPRYKVTKRGQDVALRCDPISGHVSLYWYRQALGQGPEFLTYFNYEAQQDKSGLPNDRFSAERPEGSISTLTIQRTEQRDSAMYRCASSPGTGYDGYTFGSGTRLTVV.

This clonotype was counted between two and nine times. The chain joins TRBV20-1 to TRBJ1-5, with 8 bases matching TRBD1. V gave up 3 bases and J gave up 0 bases; unmatched junction bases: 4. The CDR3 spans 15 residues. Germline values: CDR1 DFQATT, CDR2 SNEGSKA (reference sequence). CDR3 DNA: TGCAGTGCTAGCCGAGACAGGGGTAGCAATCAGCCCCAGCATTTT. The encoded protein is CSASRDRGSNQPQHF.

The V gene is TRBV7-2, the J gene TRBJ1-1; no firm D call. V shed 5 bases and J shed 3 bases, with 16 bases lying between them. CDR1 and CDR2 from the germline V gene are SGHTA and FQGNSA. This CDR3 contains 15 residues. CDR3 nucleotide sequence: TGTGCCAGCAGCCTTGGACCTCGCGGGGACACTGAAGCTTTCTTT. This gives the protein CASSLGPRGDTEAFF.